These 9 T cell receptor beta chains were all obtained from the same sample, sequenced in a study of cytomegalovirus exposure and HLA in healthy donors. Both 60 Vbeta primers and 13 Jbeta primers went into the PCR. Sequencing was performed with immunoSEQ multiplex PCR; in TCRdb, only in-frame clones are kept and a portion is missing. The sample records 100,000 to 150,000 clones, 65% to 85% being singletons. The sequencing input was PBMCs. Receptors were obtained from a boy aged 10-17 years in good health and CMV-seronegative.

The chain employs TRBV6-1 and TRBJ1-2, with TRBD1 as a possible D gene (6 bases). This CDR3 contains 15 residues. V dropped 3 bases and J dropped 5 bases, with 16 bases sitting between them. Germline CDR1 is MNHNS and CDR2 is SASEGT. The CDR3 nucleotides are TGTGCCAGCAGTGATTGGGGCGGGGGCCGGTATGGCTACACCTTC. This codes for CASSDWGGGRYGYTF.

V gene TRBV7-9 combines with J gene TRBJ2-6; D not certain. The germline CDR1 and CDR2 sequences are SEHNR and FQNEAQ (reference sequence). With 4 bases removed from V and 0 bases from J, the gap between germline ends came to 10 bases. CDR3 length: 16 residues. In DNA, the CDR3 is TGTGCCAGCAGCTCCCACTTGCGCTCTGGGGCCAACGTCCTGACTTTC. Translated, it gives CASSSHLRSGANVLTF.

This clone was recorded a few times. The rearrangement links TRBV25-1 to TRBJ2-1; 9 bases map to TRBD1. Germline assignment: CDR1 MGHDK and CDR2 SYGVNS. The CDR3 has 17 amino acids. Trimming cost V 3 bases and J 6 bases; bases outside gene matches: 12. CDR3 residues: CASSDSTGTGNGNEQFF. The CDR3, as DNA: TGTGCCAGCAGTGATTCTACCGGGACAGGGAATGGCAATGAGCAGTTCTTC.

This clone was seen a handful of times. The J gene is TRBJ1-1, the V gene TRBV30; tentative D call: TRBD1 (5 bases). The V and J ends lost 3 bases and 6 bases respectively, with 14 bases between them. CDR1 is GTSNPN and CDR2 is SVGIG in the germline V gene (reference sequence). The CDR3 runs 13 residues. DNA of the CDR3: TGTGCCTGGAGGTCGGGGGGAAGAGCTGAAGCTTTCTTT. Its translation: CAWRSGGRAEAFF.

V usage is TRBV2 and J usage is TRBJ2-4; the D gene is possibly TRBD1 (5 bases). CDR1 is SNHLY and CDR2 is FYNNEI in the germline V gene. This CDR3 has 17 residues. V gave up 5 bases and J gave up 0 bases, with 17 bases separating them. In nucleotides, the CDR3 is TGTGCCAGCAGTCCTTTAGACAGCTTCTTAGCCAAAAACATTCAGTACTTC. Translation gives CASSPLDSFLAKNIQYF.

The chain has TRBV12-5 and TRBJ2-5; TRBD1 might be the D (8 bases). CDR1 is LGHNT and CDR2 is FRNRAP in the germline V gene. V gave up 5 bases and J gave up 5 bases, with 12 bases separating them. The CDR3 totals 13 residues. The CDR3 region has the DNA TGTGCTAGTGGTGCACAGGGGGGGGAGACCCAGTACTTC. This codes for CASGAQGGETQYF.

The rearrangement uses TRBV2 and TRBJ2-1; 9 bases fit TRBD2. V dropped 8 bases and J dropped 7; count of bases not matched to a gene: 9. CDR1 is SNHLY, CDR2 FYNNEI, per germline. This CDR3 has 14 residues. The CDR3 loop reads CASSRREGRNEQFF. The CDR3 DNA is TGTGCCAGCTCAAGGCGGGAGGGCAGGAATGAGCAGTTCTTC. Combining the CDR3 with reference TRBV2 and TRBJ2-1 gives the whole variable domain EPEVTQTPSHQVTQMGQEVILRCVPISNHLYFYWYRQILGQKVEFLVSFYNNEISEKSEIFDDQFSVERPDGSNFTLKIRSTKLEDSAMYFCASSRREGRNEQFFGPGTRLTVL.

V usage is TRBV4-2 and J usage is TRBJ1-4; 7 nucleotides agree with TRBD1. The CDR3 has 16 residues. Trimming at V came to 4 bases and at J to 8 bases, leaving 13 bases not matched to a gene. The germline CDR1 and CDR2 sequences are LGHNA and YNFKEQ. In DNA, the CDR3 is TGTGCCAGCAGCCTGGAGCAGGGGGGCCTCATAGAAAAACTGTTTTTT. Its protein is CASSLEQGGLIEKLFF.

This chain joins TRBV6-1 and TRBJ2-1; the D gene is possibly TRBD2 (7 bases). Between the trimmed V and J ends, which lost 0 bases and 9 bases, there was a span of 12 bases. The germline gives CDR1 MNHNS, CDR2 SASEGT. The CDR3 is made up of 14 amino acids. The CDR3 nucleotides are TGTGCCAGCAGTGAAGCGTGGAGGGGGGGTGAGCAGTTCTTC. It codes for CASSEAWRGGEQFF.